A single sample is the source of the 10 T cell receptor beta chains below, sequenced in a study of T cells after yellow fever vaccination. TCRdb used MiXCR to reprocess the 5' RACE reads, holding one entry per CDR3 protein. The sample has under 700,000 distinct CDR3 sequences; around 17% are singletons. Sequencing was performed on PBMCs, taken about 5 days after the first yellow fever vaccination. The receptors come from a man in his late teens or twenties who received the YFV17D yellow fever vaccine.

The table lists this clonotype with a few counts. The chain joins TRBV5-1 to TRBJ2-3; 9 bases match TRBD1. Germline loops: CDR1 SGHRS, CDR2 YFSETQ. Unmatched junction bases numbered 1, after V lost 4 bases and J lost 4 bases. The CDR3 length is 13 residues. CDR3 protein: CASSGDRADTQYF. In DNA form, the CDR3 reads TGCGCCAGCAGCGGGGACAGGGCAGATACGCAGTATTTT.

This clonotype was detected only a few times. This sequence joins TRBV4-1 and TRBJ2-7, with a weak D call TRBD2 (6 bases). From germline, CDR1 is MGHRA and CDR2 YSYEKL. V was pared by 3 bases and J by 2 bases, with 17 bases between. This CDR3 spans 16 amino acids. The CDR3 DNA reads as TGCGCCAGCAGCCATCAACCATCTGGCGGGGCCTACGAGCAGTACTTC. The encoded protein is CASSHQPSGGAYEQYF.

J is TRBJ1-6 and V is TRBV11-2, with 7 bases lining up with TRBD1. The CDR3 loop spans 14 amino acids. CDR1 is SGHAT, CDR2 FQNNGV, per germline. Trimming at V came to 5 bases and at J to 8 bases, leaving 6 bases not matched to a gene. The CDR3: CASSADRTYSPLHF. In DNA form, the CDR3 reads TGTGCCAGCAGCGCGGACAGGACCTATTCACCCCTCCACTTT.

The chain combines TRBV7-6 with TRBJ2-1, with 9 bases fitting TRBD2. The V and J ends lost 5 bases and 0 bases, in that order; junction bases with no gene match: 11. The germline CDR1 and CDR2 sequences are SGHVS and FNYEAQ. The CDR3 is 18 amino acids. This chain's CDR3 is CASSRISGGGGSYNEQFF. The CDR3, as DNA: TGTGCCAGCAGCCGTATTAGCGGGGGAGGGGGCTCCTACAATGAGCAGTTCTTC.

This clonotype was counted a few times. This chain joins TRBV4-3 and TRBJ2-4, with D possibly TRBD2 on 7 matching bases. The V end lost 0 bases, the J end lost 9 bases, and 18 bases lay between the germline ends. Per the germline V gene, CDR1 is LGHNA and CDR2 is YSLEER. The CDR3 covers 16 residues. This CDR3 reads CASSQDASGGRSIQYF. The CDR3 DNA sequence: TGCGCCAGCAGCCAAGATGCGTCCGGGGGGCGGAGCATTCAGTACTTC.

This clonotype has more than one count but fewer than ten. The genes are TRBV10-3 and TRBJ2-1; a possible D gene is TRBD1 (5 bases). The V and J ends lost 0 bases and 4 bases respectively, with 13 bases between them. Germline lookup yields CDR1 ENHRY and CDR2 SYGVKD. The CDR3 is made up of 16 amino acids. The DNA of the CDR3 is TGTGCCATCAGTGAGTCAGAACAGGAGATTTACAATGAGCAGTTCTTC. Protein: CAISESEQEIYNEQFF.

This clonotype came up a few times. The rearrangement uses TRBV28 and TRBJ2-5; 8 nucleotides agree with TRBD2. V lost 4 bases and J lost 7; bases outside the gene matches: 8. CDR1 MDHEN and CDR2 SYDVKM come from the germline V gene. This CDR3 is built from 14 residues. The CDR3 reads CASSWGTSFRTQYF. The CDR3 nucleotides are TGTGCCAGCAGTTGGGGGACTAGTTTTCGGACCCAGTACTTC.

The genes are TRBV12-3 or TRBV12-4 and TRBJ1-2, with 8 nucleotides matching TRBD1. The V segment lost 6 bases and the J segment 0 bases; nucleotides outside the gene matches: 9. The CDR3 is 16 amino acids. The CDR3 protein is CASRGEQDRANYGYTF. CDR3 bases: TGTGCCAGCAGGGGGGAACAGGACAGGGCTAACTATGGCTACACCTTC.

The rearrangement uses TRBV7-9 and TRBJ1-1; 9 bases map to TRBD1. The CDR3 covers 16 residues. Germline assignment: CDR1 SEHNR and CDR2 FQNEAQ (reference sequence). The V and J ends lost 1 base and 0 bases, in that order; junction bases with no gene match: 3. CDR3 sequence (DNA): TGTGCCAGCAGCTTAGGACAGGGGGATATGAACACTGAAGCTTTCTTT. It codes for CASSLGQGDMNTEAFF.

This chain connects TRBV7-2 to TRBJ2-7; 7 nucleotides align to TRBD2. This CDR3 has 16 residues. Germline V gene sequence: CDR1 SGHTA, CDR2 FQGNSA. The junction had 12 bases not matched to a gene; V was cut back by 5 bases and J by 2 bases. The chain's CDR3 is CASSPSGGRVPYEQYF. As DNA, the CDR3 is TGTGCCAGCAGCCCGTCGGGGGGTCGAGTACCCTACGAGCAGTACTTC.